This TCR beta chain was identified in a study of blood T cells in healthy people across ages (dated by TCRdb to the mid-2010s). Study-wide context: In model experiments, template switching captured roughly one uniquely barcoded TCR beta cDNA molecule for every two T cells. To avoid experimental bias, donors of different ages were spread randomly across the sequencing lanes. The study measured age-related changes in TCR beta repertoire diversity using deep sequencing normalized with unique cDNA molecular identifiers. Using the same blood draw, the study looked at two additional independent replicas of 1 million unique cDNA reads for two donors, one aged 18 to 29 and the other aged 80 or older. The donors were divided into four age groups: young (average around 17 years), middle-aged (under 40), aged (around 67) and long-lived (82).

Libraries were built with 5' RACE. Sequenced on an Illumina HiSeq 2500. A second PCR of roughly 7 to 12 cycles was run with a J-beta primer mix and a sample-barcoded 5' primer. Each TCR beta cDNA molecule received a unique molecular identifier from a template-switch 5' adaptor carrying 12 random nucleotides. Each sample yielded at least 2.5 million CDR3-containing paired-end reads. First-strand cDNA was synthesized from all RNA with the Mint cDNA synthesis kit, primed by a TRBC-specific oligonucleotide. All cDNA was treated with uracil-DNA glycosylase and then went through a first 18-cycle PCR with the universal primers M1SS and BC2_uni_R. For the original study's pipeline: For normalization, 1 million high-quality reads, each with a distinct molecular identifier, were randomly selected from each sample. Reads sharing molecular identifiers were discarded rather than binned into consensus sequences. MiTCR, set to a Q25 quality threshold and the strictest error-elimination algorithm, was used for CDR3 identification, clonotype clustering and error correction. A nonparametric unseen species model using Euler transformation provided a lower-bound estimate of total TCR beta diversity. TCRdb reanalyzed the raw reads on its own, using fastp at Q25 for trimming and MiXCR for clone calling, and kept in-frame beta chains. Rows matching on CDR3 protein sequence are summarized as one entry with the most common DNA and genes. The V and J calls here are based on TCRdb, not the publication. The sample table records about 1,500,000 distinct CDR3 sequences; approximately 30% of these occur just once. The top ten clones comprise 7.7% of the sample.

Comment on this clonotype: Its antigen is currently not known. No much larger clonotype is one base removed from it; base qualities were not supplied.

Systemically healthy Caucasian individuals from Russia, some 38 in total and aged about 6 to 90 years, were included as donors. Approximately 9.3 milliliters of peripheral blood were collected from each donor into EDTA-treated Vacutainer tubes. Ficoll-Paque density-gradient centrifugation was used to isolate PBMCs, with at least 6 million obtained per sample. Total RNA, at least 6 micrograms per sample, was extracted from PBMCs with Trizol reagent. Naive CD45RAhigh/CD27high T cell percentages were measured by flow cytometry on a PBMC aliquot from every donor. Overall results and qualifications from the work: Observed TCR beta diversity correlated strongly with the percentage of naive T cells measured by flow cytometry. The long-lived group showed more naive CD4+ T cells, fewer expanded clones and increased TCR diversity than the aged group, suggesting age selection. Conclusive comparison of naive and antigen-experienced compartments was prevented by the profiling of bulk unsorted PBMCs. Observed TCR beta diversity per million T cells fell roughly linearly with age, and a significant reduction was already apparent by age around 40. Donor CMV infection status was unknown, potentially confounding age-related changes in expanded clonotypes. Estimates of total diversity based on one million sequenced T cells were regarded as lower bounds and as underestimates.

The material sequenced was blood. The clonotype originates from a woman aged 25-40 years in good health.

The DNA sequence is given as TGCGCCACCAGGACAGGGAATGACAATGAGCAGTTCTTC. Its protein is CATRTGNDNEQFF. Here the chain combines TRBV5-1 and TRBJ2-1; 8 central nucleotides agree with TRBD1. From its cysteine to its phenylalanine, the CDR3 spans 13 amino acids. Only CDR3 DNA is held: 39 bases, read in frame from base 1. Ends trimmed: V by 9 bases, J by 5 bases; bases unmatched to a gene: 7. The germline V gene gives CDR1 as SGHRS and CDR2 as YFSETQ.